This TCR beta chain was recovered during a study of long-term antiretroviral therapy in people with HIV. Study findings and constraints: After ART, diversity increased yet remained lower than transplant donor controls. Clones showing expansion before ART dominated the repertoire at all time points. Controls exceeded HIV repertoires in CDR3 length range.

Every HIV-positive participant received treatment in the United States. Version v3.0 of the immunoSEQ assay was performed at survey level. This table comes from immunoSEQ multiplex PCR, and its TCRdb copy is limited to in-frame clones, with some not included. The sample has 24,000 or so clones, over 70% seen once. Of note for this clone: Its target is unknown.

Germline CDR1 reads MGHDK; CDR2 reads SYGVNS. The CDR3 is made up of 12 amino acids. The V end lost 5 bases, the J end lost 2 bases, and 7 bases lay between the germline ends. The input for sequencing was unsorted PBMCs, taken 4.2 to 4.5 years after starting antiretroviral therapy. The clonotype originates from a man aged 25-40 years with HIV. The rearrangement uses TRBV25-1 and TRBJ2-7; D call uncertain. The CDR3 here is CASSSGTYEQYF. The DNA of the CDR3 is TGTGCCAGCAGTTCCGGAACCTACGAGCAGTACTTC.